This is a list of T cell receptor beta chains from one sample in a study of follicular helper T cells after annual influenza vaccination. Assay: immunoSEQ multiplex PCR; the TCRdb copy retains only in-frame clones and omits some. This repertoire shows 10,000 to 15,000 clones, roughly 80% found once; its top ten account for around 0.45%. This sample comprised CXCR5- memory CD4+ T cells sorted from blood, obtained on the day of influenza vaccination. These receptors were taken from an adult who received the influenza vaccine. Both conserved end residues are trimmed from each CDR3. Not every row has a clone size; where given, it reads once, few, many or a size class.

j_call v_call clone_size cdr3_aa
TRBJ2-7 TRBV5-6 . ASGGQGLYEQY
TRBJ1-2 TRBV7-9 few ASSLSEVHGYT
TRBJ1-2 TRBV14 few ASSQGTNYGYT
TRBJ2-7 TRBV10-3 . AISAAAGYEQY
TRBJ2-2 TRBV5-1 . ASSLVAGVTGELF
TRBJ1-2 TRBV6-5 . ASSNYPGEGNYGYT
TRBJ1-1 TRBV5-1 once ASSPERGANTEAF
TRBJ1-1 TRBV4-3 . ASSQDLGRDTEAF
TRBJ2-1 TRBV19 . ASSRVPYNEQF
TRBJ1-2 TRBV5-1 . ASSRASVANYGYT
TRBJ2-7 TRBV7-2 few ASSLASTSAFYEQY
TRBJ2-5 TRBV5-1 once ASSWGGQGPQETQY
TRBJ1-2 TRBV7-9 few ASSKAKQGNYGYT
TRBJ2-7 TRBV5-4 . ASSLGREQY
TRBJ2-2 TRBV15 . ATSRAGFSKTGELF
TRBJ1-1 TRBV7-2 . ASSSRQGPNTEAF
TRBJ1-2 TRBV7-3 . ASSLNRAYGYT
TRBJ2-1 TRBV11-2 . ASMDPSGGVNEQF
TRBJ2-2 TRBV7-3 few ASSPGLVNTGELF
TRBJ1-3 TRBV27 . ASSPRGGGGNSGNTIY
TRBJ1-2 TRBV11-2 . ASRLGQGLNYGYT
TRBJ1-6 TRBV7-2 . ASSETGDSSYNSPLH
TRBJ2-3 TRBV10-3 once AISDSGAGEDTQY
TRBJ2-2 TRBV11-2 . ASRPTGGQNTGELF
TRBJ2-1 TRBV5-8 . ASSLSGAFDEQF
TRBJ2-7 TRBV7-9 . ASSFRFYEQY
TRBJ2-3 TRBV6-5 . ASSPLGQGTDTQY
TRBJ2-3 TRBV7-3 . ASSLRHLAGEDTQY
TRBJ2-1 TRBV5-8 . ASSLALAGGYNEQF
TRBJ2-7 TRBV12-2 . ASRLEPLRGGLRNEQY
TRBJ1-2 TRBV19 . ASSTLGQNYGYT
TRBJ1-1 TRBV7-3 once ASSPSSLYNTEAF
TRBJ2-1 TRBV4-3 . ASSQDGASGGVYNEQF
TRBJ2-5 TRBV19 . ASSSGRVIEETQY
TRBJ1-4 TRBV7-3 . ASSRGSGEKLF
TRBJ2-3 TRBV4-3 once ASSQKNRDYRGGNTQY
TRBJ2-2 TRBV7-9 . ASSLGGGGPNTGELF
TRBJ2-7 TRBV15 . ATSREPVTGEY
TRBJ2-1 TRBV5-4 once ASSPPLWDEQF
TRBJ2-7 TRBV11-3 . ASSPRVSIHYEQY
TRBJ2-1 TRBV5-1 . ASSSVRTSGYNEQF